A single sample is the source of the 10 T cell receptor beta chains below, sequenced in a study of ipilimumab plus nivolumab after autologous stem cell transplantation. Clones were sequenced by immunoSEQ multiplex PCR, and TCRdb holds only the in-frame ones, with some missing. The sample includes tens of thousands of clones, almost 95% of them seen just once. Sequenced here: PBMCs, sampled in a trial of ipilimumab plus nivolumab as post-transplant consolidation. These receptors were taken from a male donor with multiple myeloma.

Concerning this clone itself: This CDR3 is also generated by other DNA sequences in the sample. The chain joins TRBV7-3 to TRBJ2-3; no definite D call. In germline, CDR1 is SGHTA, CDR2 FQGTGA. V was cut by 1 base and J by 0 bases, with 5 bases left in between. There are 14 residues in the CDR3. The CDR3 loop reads CASSLSGSTDTQYF. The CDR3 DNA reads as TGTGCCAGCAGCTTAAGCGGAAGCACAGATACGCAGTATTTT. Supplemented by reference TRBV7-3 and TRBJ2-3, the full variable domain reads GAGVSQTPSNKVTEKGKYVELRCDPISGHTALYWYRQSLGQGPEFLIYFQGTGAADDSGLPNDRFFAVRPEGSVSTLKIQRTERGDSAVYLCASSLSGSTDTQYFGPGTRLTVL.

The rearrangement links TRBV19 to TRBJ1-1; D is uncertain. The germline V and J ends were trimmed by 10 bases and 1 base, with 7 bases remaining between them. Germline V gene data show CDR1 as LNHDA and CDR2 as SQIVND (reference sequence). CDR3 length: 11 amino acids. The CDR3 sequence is CATRQNTEAFF. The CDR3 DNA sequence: TGTGCCACGCGACAGAACACTGAAGCTTTCTTT.

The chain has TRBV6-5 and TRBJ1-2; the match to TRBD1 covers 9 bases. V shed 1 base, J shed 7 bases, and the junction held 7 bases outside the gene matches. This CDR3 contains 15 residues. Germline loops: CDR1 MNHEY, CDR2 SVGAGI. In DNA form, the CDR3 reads TGTGCCAGCAGTTACTTTGGACAGGGGTTGTTTGGCTACACCTTC. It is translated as CASSYFGQGLFGYTF.

The CDR3: CASSLGGSKNEQFF. The CDR3 DNA reads TGTGCCAGCAGCTTAGGCGGGAGTAAAAATGAGCAGTTCTTC. The gene calls are TRBV7-2 and TRBJ2-1; 7 bases are a match to TRBD2. Per the germline V gene, CDR1 is SGHTA and CDR2 is FQGNSA. The CDR3 consists of 14 residues. V was pared by 1 base and J by 7 bases, with 4 bases of the junction left unmatched. The full variable domain, with the rest looked up from reference TRBV7-2 and TRBJ2-1, is GAGVSQSPSNKVTEKGKDVELRCDPISGHTALYWYRQSLGQGLEFLIYFQGNSAPDKSGLPSDRFSAERTGGSVSTLTIQRTQQEDSAVYLCASSLGGSKNEQFFGPGTRLTVL.

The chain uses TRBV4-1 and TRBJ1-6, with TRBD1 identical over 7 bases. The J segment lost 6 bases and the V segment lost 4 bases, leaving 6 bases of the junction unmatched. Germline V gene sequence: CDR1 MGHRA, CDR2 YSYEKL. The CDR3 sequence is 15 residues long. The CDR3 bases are TGCGCCAGCAGCCTAGGGGGCAGGGGTAATTCACCCCTCCACTTT. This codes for CASSLGGRGNSPLHF.

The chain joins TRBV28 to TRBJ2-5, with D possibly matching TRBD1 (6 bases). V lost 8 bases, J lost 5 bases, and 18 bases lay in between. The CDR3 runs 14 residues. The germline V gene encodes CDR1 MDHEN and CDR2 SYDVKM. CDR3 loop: CASQIQGSTETQYF. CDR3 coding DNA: TGTGCCAGCCAGATACAGGGATCAACGGAGACCCAGTACTTC.

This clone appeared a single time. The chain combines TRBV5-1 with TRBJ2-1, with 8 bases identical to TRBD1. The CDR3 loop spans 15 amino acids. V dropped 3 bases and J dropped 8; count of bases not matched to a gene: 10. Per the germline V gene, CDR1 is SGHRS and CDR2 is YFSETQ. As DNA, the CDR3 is TGCGCCAGCAGCTCCCAGGGGGCAGGTTTAGATGAGCAGTTCTTC. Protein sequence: CASSSQGAGLDEQFF.

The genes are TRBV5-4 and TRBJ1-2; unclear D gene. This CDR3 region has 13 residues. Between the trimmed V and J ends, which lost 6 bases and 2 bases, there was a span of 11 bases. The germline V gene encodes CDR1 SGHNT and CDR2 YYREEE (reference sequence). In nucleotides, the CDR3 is TGTGCCAGCACCGAACCCAACAACTATGGCTACACCTTC. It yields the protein CASTEPNNYGYTF.

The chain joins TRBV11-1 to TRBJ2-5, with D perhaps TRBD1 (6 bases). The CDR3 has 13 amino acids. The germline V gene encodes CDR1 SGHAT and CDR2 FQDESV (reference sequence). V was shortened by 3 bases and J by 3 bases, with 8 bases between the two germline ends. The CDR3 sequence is CASSFGDKETQYF. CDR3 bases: TGTGCCAGCAGCTTTGGGGACAAAGAGACCCAGTACTTC.

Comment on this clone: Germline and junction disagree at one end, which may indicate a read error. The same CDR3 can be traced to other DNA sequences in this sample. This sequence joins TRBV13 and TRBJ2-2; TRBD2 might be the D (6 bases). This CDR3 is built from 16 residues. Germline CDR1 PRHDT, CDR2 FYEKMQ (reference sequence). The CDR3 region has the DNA TGCGCCAGCAGCTTAACGAACGGAGGGGTATTCGGGGAGCTGTTTTTT. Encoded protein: CASSLTNGGVFGELFF.